What follows are 26 T cell receptor beta chains derived from one specimen sequenced in a study of response to subunit inactivated influenza vaccine (dated by TCRdb to 2016 to 2019). The library was prepared using RT-PCR. Instrument used: Illumina HiSeq 2500. The public reads were reanalyzed by TCRdb: fastp trimming at Q25, MiXCR alignment, in-frame beta chains only. Each record represents a unique CDR3 protein, reported with the most common genes and DNA among its rows. The sample has about 570,000 distinct CDR3 sequences on record, approximately 11% of them singletons. The ten largest clonotypes hold approximately 11% of the sample. These sequences were also reported in another study, on T cells expressing NK-cell markers. The second study also describes: The TCR beta cDNA libraries were made using 5'RACE template switching, a step that added both a universal primer site and unique molecular identifiers.

The sample in question was PBMCs from blood, obtained on the day of vaccination. The origin of the receptors is a man between 50 and 59 years old who received an inactivated influenza vaccine. Donor details come from another sample of the same person, matched by shared clones.

In this sample, this clonotype turned up many times. The rearrangement joins TRBV7-7 to TRBJ2-5, with a weak D call TRBD1 (6 bases). Germline CDR1 is SSHAT and CDR2 is FNYEAQ (reference sequence). The V end was cut by 5 bases, the J end by 5 bases, with 15 bases between. The CDR3 sequence is 14 residues long. The CDR3 bases are TGTGCCAGCAGCGAAAGGACAGATCGGGAGACCCAGTACTTC. Translated, it gives CASSERTDRETQYF.

This clonotype was found many times. The chain recombines TRBV24-1 with TRBJ1-4; D remains ambiguous. This CDR3 has 14 residues. Germline V gene sequence: CDR1 KGHDR, CDR2 SFDVKD. V was clipped by 4 bases and J by 8 bases, with 13 bases between them. The CDR3 DNA reads TGTGCCACCAGTGAAGTCCGGGCAGGAGAAAAACTGTTTTTT. Translating it yields CATSEVRAGEKLFF.

The chain couples TRBV12-3 or TRBV12-4 to TRBJ2-1; D gene ambiguous. This CDR3 region has 13 residues. V shed 1 base and J shed 8 bases, with 9 bases lying between them. In nucleotides, the CDR3 is TGTGCCAGCAGTTTAGTATCCGGAGATGAGCAGTTCTTC. Translating it yields CASSLVSGDEQFF.

This chain uses TRBV20-1 with TRBJ2-1, with TRBD2 identical over 8 bases. CDR1 DFQATT and CDR2 SNEGSKA come from the germline V gene (reference sequence). The CDR3 is 12 residues long. Trimming took 2 bases from V and 6 from J; bases not matched to a gene: 0. The CDR3 loop is CSARTSGNEQFF. The CDR3 bases are TGCAGTGCTAGAACTAGCGGCAATGAGCAGTTCTTC.

In nucleotides, the CDR3 is TGTGCCAGCAGCCAAGCCGGGACTAGCTCCGAGACCCAGTACTTC. Its protein product is CASSQAGTSSETQYF. The rearrangement links TRBV4-2 to TRBJ2-5; TRBD2 matches 9 bases. Germline CDR1 reads LGHNA; CDR2 reads YNFKEQ. The CDR3 spans 15 residues. V shed 1 base and J 5 bases; nucleotides not matched to a gene: 5.

This clonotype was observed a handful of times. V gene TRBV3-1 combines with J gene TRBJ2-7; 7 bases agree with TRBD2. Trimming took 0 bases from V and 0 from J; bases not matched to a gene: 8. This CDR3 contains 17 residues. The germline gives CDR1 LGHDT, CDR2 YNNKEL (reference sequence). CDR3 amino acids: CASSQDQRRGTSYEQYF. CDR3 nucleotides: TGTGCCAGCAGCCAAGATCAAAGGCGGGGGACCTCCTACGAGCAGTACTTC.

This clonotype was detected only a few times. The J gene is TRBJ2-7, the V gene TRBV6-2 or TRBV6-3, with D perhaps TRBD2 (6 bases). Germline V gene lookup returns CDR1 MNHEY and CDR2 SVGEGT. The CDR3 is made up of 16 amino acids. V lost 0 bases, J lost 4 bases, and 16 bases lay in between. CDR3 nucleotides: TGTGCCAGCAGTTACTCGCGGGGACTGTTTCCGTACGAGCAGTACTTC. This translates into CASSYSRGLFPYEQYF.

This clonotype was counted at least ten times. The rearrangement joins TRBV29-1 to TRBJ2-2, with 7 bases that match TRBD2. The V segment lost 4 bases and the J segment 3 bases; nucleotides outside the gene matches: 5. Germline V gene lookup returns CDR1 SQVTM and CDR2 ANQGSEA. CDR3 length equals 14 residues. CDR3 nucleotides: TGCAGCGTTGGTCGGGACTACTACACCGGGGAGCTGTTTTTT. Protein: CSVGRDYYTGELFF.

This clonotype was observed a handful of times. V gene TRBV2 combines with J gene TRBJ2-1, with 8 bases lining up with TRBD2. The CDR3 is made up of 15 amino acids. In germline, CDR1 is SNHLY, CDR2 FYNNEI. After removal of 2 bases from V and 9 bases from J, the junction contained 9 bases not matched to a gene. CDR3: CASSERTSTLGEQFF. CDR3 nucleotides: TGTGCCAGCAGTGAAAGGACTAGCACTTTGGGTGAGCAGTTCTTC.

In its sample, this clonotype was seen a few times. The chain recombines TRBV7-8 with TRBJ2-1, with 9 bases fitting TRBD2. This CDR3 comprises 14 residues. Germline CDR1 and CDR2: SGHVS and FQNEAQ. The V gene end was trimmed by 5 bases and the J gene end by 11 bases; junction bases not matched to a gene: 10. CDR3 nucleotides: TGTGCCAGCAGCGCGGGACTAGCCTCGCCTCAGCAGTTCTTC. It translates to CASSAGLASPQQFF.

The rearrangement links TRBV14 to TRBJ1-2, with 10 bases lining up with TRBD1. There are 16 residues in the CDR3. V lost 0 bases, J lost 8 bases, and 9 bases stayed unmatched. Germline CDR1 SGHDN, CDR2 FVKESK. The CDR3 here is CASSQDPGQGLPGYTF. The CDR3 DNA follows: TGTGCCAGCAGCCAAGATCCGGGACAGGGGCTTCCGGGCTACACCTTC.

The chain uses TRBV20-1 and TRBJ2-1; D call uncertain. The CDR3 is 13 amino acids. Germline lookup yields CDR1 DFQATT and CDR2 SNEGSKA (reference sequence). Trimming took 0 bases from V and 4 from J, leaving 7 bases between them. In DNA, the CDR3 is TGCAGTGCTAGAGATGCCGGGTACAATGAGCAGTTCTTC. Protein product: CSARDAGYNEQFF.

This clonotype was observed a few times. The rearrangement uses TRBV20-1 and TRBJ2-5; D remains ambiguous. Per germline, CDR1 DFQATT and CDR2 SNEGSKA (reference sequence). The V end was cut by 2 bases, the J end by 5 bases, with 15 bases between. This CDR3 is built from 14 residues. The CDR3 loop reads CSARIPYQRETQYF. For the CDR3, the DNA is TGCAGTGCTAGAATCCCCTACCAAAGGGAGACCCAGTACTTC.

This CDR3 is CASSYEDRKPFGYGYTF. The CDR3 nucleotides are TGTGCCAGCAGTTACGAGGACAGGAAGCCTTTTGGCTATGGCTACACCTTC. The chain is built from TRBV6-5 and TRBJ1-2; 7 positions agree with TRBD1. The CDR3 is 17 amino acids. With V trimmed by 2 bases and J by 4 bases, 13 bases remained unmatched. Germline V gene lookup returns CDR1 MNHEY and CDR2 SVGAGI.

J is TRBJ2-2 and V is TRBV7-2; D might be TRBD1 (6 bases). CDR3 length equals 14 residues. V lost 6 bases, J lost 4 bases, and 12 bases lay in between. CDR1 and CDR2 from the germline V gene are SGHTA and FQGNSA. The CDR3 sequence is CASRAGTTTGELFF. CDR3 sequence (DNA): TGTGCCAGCAGAGCAGGGACAACCACCGGGGAGCTGTTTTTT.

The sample holds a few counts of this clonotype. The V gene is TRBV30, the J gene TRBJ2-1; the D gene is possibly TRBD2 (7 bases). CDR1 is GTSNPN and CDR2 is SVGIG in the germline V gene (reference sequence). Trimming pared 5 bases from V and 15 bases from J, leaving 20 bases between. CDR3 size: 12 residues. This CDR3 is CAWGGGQKARFF. DNA for the CDR3: TGTGCCTGGGGGGGGGGACAAAAAGCGAGGTTCTTC.

This sequence joins TRBV13 and TRBJ2-3; tentative D call: TRBD2 (6 bases). CDR3 length: 15 amino acids. The germline V gene encodes CDR1 PRHDT and CDR2 FYEKMQ (reference sequence). Trimming left V 4 bases short and J 2 bases short, with 13 bases between. In nucleotides, the CDR3 is TGTGCCAGCAGCTCCCCACTAGCTGCCACAGATACGCAGTATTTT. Translation gives CASSSPLAATDTQYF.

This clonotype was observed a handful of times. In DNA form, the CDR3 reads TGCAGTGCCCGACTAAGCACAGATACGCAGTATTTT. Protein: CSARLSTDTQYF. J is TRBJ2-3 and V is TRBV20-1, with D possibly matching TRBD2 (5 bases). Germline-derived CDR1 and CDR2 are DFQATT and SNEGSKA (reference sequence). The CDR3 length is 12 residues. Trimming stripped 6 bases from V and 0 bases from J, with 7 bases between.

The rearrangement joins TRBV28 to TRBJ2-6; D gene uncertain. This CDR3 has 18 amino acids. Germline CDR1 and CDR2: MDHEN and SYDVKM. Trimming took off 2 bases at V and 0 bases at J, with 14 bases between the two ends. The CDR3: CASSLRTAGVSGANVLTF. The CDR3 DNA reads TGTGCCAGCAGTTTAAGGACCGCCGGAGTCTCTGGGGCCAACGTCCTGACTTTC.

This clonotype was detected ten times or more. The chain has TRBV7-9 and TRBJ2-2; maybe TRBD2 (6 bases). V lost 10 bases, J lost 6 bases, and 15 bases lay in between. Germline V gene sequence: CDR1 SEHNR, CDR2 FQNEAQ (reference sequence). The CDR3 extends over 13 amino acids. For the CDR3, the DNA is TGTGCCACCCTGTCAAGGGAGGCCGGGGAGCTGTTTTTT. It is translated as CATLSREAGELFF. The full variable domain, with the rest looked up from reference TRBV7-9 and TRBJ2-2, is DTGVSQNPRHKITKRGQNVTFRCDPISEHNRLYWYRQTLGQGPEFLTYFQNEAQLEKSRLLSDRFSAERPKGSFSTLEIQRTEQGDSAMYLCATLSREAGELFFGEGSRLTVL.

V is TRBV20-1 and J is TRBJ1-2, with 9 nucleotides matching TRBD1. CDR3 length equals 14 residues. Trimming removed 1 base from V and 7 bases from J; junction bases left unmatched: 7. Germline CDR1 reads DFQATT; CDR2 reads SNEGSKA (reference sequence). CDR3 residues: CSARAGDREGGYTF. The CDR3 DNA reads TGCAGTGCTAGAGCTGGGGACAGGGAGGGTGGCTACACCTTC.

The gene calls are TRBV7-9 and TRBJ2-3; the match to TRBD2 covers 10 bases. Trimming cost V 5 bases and J 4 bases; bases outside gene matches: 9. This CDR3 spans 16 amino acids. Germline CDR1 is SEHNR and CDR2 is FQNEAQ (reference sequence). The chain's CDR3 is CASSPLWTSGSDTQYF. CDR3 DNA sequence: TGTGCCAGCAGCCCCCTTTGGACTAGCGGTTCAGATACGCAGTATTTT.

This clonotype was detected only a few times. The J gene is TRBJ2-1, the V gene TRBV2; D is unclear. V lost 8 bases to trimming and J lost 0 bases, with 11 bases between them. This CDR3 has 14 amino acids. The germline V gene has CDR1 SNHLY and CDR2 FYNNEI. The CDR3 nucleotides read TGTGCCAGCTACGAGGCTCGCTCCTACAATGAGCAGTTCTTC. It is translated as CASYEARSYNEQFF.

This clonotype has a handful of counts. This sequence joins TRBV3-1 and TRBJ2-7; 7 bases match TRBD2. J gave up 0 bases and V 0 bases, and 2 bases lay outside the gene matches. The CDR3 sequence is 15 residues long. Germline assignment: CDR1 LGHDT and CDR2 YNNKEL (reference sequence). The CDR3 spells CASSQDLAASYEQYF. The CDR3 DNA follows: TGTGCCAGCAGCCAAGACCTAGCGGCCTCCTACGAGCAGTACTTC.

The chain uses TRBV5-1 and TRBJ2-2; the D gene is possibly TRBD2 (6 bases). V shed 2 bases and J shed 4 bases, with 12 bases lying between them. Germline CDR1 and CDR2: SGHRS and YFSETQ. The CDR3 totals 15 residues. The CDR3 nucleotides read TGCGCCAGCAGCTTCGGGGGATCGGGCACCGGGGAGCTGTTTTTT. Protein: CASSFGGSGTGELFF.

The V call is TRBV3-1, the J call TRBJ2-1; 8 bases are a match to TRBD2. CDR1 is LGHDT, CDR2 YNNKEL, per germline (reference sequence). This CDR3 contains 13 residues. The ends lost 0 bases at V and 12 bases at J; junction bases unmatched: 4. CDR3 nucleotides: TGTGCCAGCAGCCAAGACCTTCGGGGGGGGCAGTTCTTC. Translated: CASSQDLRGGQFF.